This TCR beta chain was retrieved from a study of CD8+ T cells in alopecia areata. Across the study: Treated patients were dosed with oral tofacitinib, taking 5 to 10 mg twice daily.

The treatment denotes: oral pan-JAK inhibitor, 5-10 mg twice daily. The study team obtained lesional scalp punch biopsies and peripheral blood from alopecia areata patients. As concerns this clone: Antigen specificity is unknown.

Notes on the study in general: Baseline CD8+ expansion's link to response remains uncertain, as there was one nonresponder. For lesional scalp, especially alopecia totalis/universalis, clonality was higher than in normal scalp.

It was cDNA, reverse transcribed from extracted RNA, that served as the sequencing template. Assay: immunoSEQ multiplex PCR; the TCRdb copy retains only in-frame clones and omits some. There are about 190,000 clones in the sample; 60% occur only once, and 1% lies in the top ten. The germline V and J ends were trimmed by 0 bases and 9 bases, with 9 bases remaining between them. The CDR3 totals 13 residues. Germline CDR1 is SGHVS and CDR2 is FQNEAQ. The chain recombines TRBV7-8 with TRBJ1-5; D gene unclear. The TCR originated in a human donor with alopecia areata. Sequences were derived from CD4+ T cells sorted from blood, sampled at week 24, from a patient treated with tofacitinib. The CDR3 loop reads CASSLAPGWPQHF. CDR3 nucleotide sequence: TGTGCCAGCAGCTTAGCCCCCGGGTGGCCCCAGCATTTT.